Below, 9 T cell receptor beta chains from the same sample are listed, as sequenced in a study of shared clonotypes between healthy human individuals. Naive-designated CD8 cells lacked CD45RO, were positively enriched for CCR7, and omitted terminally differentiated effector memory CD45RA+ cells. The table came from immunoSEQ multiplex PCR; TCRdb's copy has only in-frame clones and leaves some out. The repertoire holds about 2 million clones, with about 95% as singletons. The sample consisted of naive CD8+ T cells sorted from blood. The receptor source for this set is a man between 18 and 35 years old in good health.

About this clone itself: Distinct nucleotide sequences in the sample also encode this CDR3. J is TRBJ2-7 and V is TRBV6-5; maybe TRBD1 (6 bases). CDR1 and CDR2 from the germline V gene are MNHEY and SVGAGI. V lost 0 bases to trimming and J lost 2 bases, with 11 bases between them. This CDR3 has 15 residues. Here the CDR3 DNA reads TGTGCCAGCAGTTACTCGGCGGACAGAGCCTACGAGCAGTACTTC. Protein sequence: CASSYSADRAYEQYF.

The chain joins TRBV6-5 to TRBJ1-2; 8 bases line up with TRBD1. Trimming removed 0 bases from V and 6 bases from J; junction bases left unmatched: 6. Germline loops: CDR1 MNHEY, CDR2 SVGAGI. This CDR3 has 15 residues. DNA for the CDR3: TGTGCCAGCAGTTACTCATCGGAACAGGGGGATGGCTACACCTTC. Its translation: CASSYSSEQGDGYTF.

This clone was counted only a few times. The CDR3 bases are TGTGCCAGCAGCTTGGGACAGGGCTTTGAAGCTTTCTTT. This codes for CASSLGQGFEAFF. The chain recombines TRBV7-9 with TRBJ1-1; 9 nucleotides match TRBD1. V dropped 3 bases and J dropped 7; count of bases not matched to a gene: 3. Germline lookup yields CDR1 SEHNR and CDR2 FQNEAQ (reference sequence). The CDR3 contains 13 residues.

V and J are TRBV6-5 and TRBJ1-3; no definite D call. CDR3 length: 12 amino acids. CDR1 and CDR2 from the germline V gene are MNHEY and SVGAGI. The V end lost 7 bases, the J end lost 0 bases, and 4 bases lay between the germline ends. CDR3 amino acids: CASKSSGNTIYF. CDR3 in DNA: TGTGCCAGCAAGAGCTCTGGAAACACCATATATTTT.

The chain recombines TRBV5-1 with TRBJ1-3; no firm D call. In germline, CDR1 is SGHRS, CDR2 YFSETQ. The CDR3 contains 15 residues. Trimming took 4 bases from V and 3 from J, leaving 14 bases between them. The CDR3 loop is CASSPRPRDGNTIYF. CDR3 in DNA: TGCGCCAGCAGCCCCCGACCGCGAGATGGAAACACCATATATTTT. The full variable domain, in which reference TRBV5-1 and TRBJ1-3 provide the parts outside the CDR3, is KAGVTQTPRYLIKTRGQQVTLSCSPISGHRSVSWYQQTPGQGLQFLFEYFSETQRNKGNFPGRFSGRQFSNSRSEMNVSTLELGDSALYLCASSPRPRDGNTIYFGEGSWLTVV.

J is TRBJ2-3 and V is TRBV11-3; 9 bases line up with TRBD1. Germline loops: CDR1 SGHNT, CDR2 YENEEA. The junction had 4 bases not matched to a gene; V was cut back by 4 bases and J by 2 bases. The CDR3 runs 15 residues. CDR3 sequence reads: CASSSWTGATDTQYF. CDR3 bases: TGTGCCAGCAGCTCTTGGACAGGGGCCACAGATACGCAGTATTTT. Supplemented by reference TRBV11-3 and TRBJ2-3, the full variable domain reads EAGVVQSPRYKIIEKKQPVAFWCNPISGHNTLYWYLQNLGQGPELLIRYENEEAVDDSQLPKDRFSAERLKGVDSTLKIQPAELGDSAVYLCASSSWTGATDTQYFGPGTRLTVL.

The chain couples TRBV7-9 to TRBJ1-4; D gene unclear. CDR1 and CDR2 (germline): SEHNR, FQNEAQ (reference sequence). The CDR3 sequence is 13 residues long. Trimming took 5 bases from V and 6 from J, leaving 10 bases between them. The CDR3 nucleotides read TGTGCCAGCAGCCCGGCCCTAGATGAAAAACTGTTTTTT. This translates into CASSPALDEKLFF.

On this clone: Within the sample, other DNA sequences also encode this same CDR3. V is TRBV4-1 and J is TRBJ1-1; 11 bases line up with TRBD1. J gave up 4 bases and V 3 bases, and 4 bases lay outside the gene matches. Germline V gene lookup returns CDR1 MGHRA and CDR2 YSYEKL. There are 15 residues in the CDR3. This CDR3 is CASSQRGTGGTEAFF. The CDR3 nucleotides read TGCGCCAGCAGCCAGCGGGGGACAGGGGGCACTGAAGCTTTCTTT.

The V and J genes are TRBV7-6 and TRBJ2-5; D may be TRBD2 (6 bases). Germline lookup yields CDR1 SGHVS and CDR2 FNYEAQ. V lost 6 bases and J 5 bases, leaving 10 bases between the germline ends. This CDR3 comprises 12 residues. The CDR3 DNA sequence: TGTGCCAGCAGGATAGGAGGGGAGACCCAGTACTTC. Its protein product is CASRIGGETQYF.